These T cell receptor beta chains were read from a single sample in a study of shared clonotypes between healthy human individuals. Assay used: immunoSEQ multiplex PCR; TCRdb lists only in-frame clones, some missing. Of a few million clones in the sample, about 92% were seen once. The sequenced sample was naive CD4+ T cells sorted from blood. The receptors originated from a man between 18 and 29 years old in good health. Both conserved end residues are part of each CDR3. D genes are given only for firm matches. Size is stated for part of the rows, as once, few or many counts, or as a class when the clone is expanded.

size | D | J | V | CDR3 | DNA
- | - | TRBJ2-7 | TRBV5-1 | CASSWTHQGYSSYEQYF | TGCGCCAGCAGCTGGACCCATCAGGGCTATAGCTCCTACGAGCAGTACTTC
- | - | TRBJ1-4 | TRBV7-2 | CASSPRVGLVEKLFF | TGTGCCAGCAGCCCCCGGGTGGGCTTGGTTGAAAAACTGTTTTTT
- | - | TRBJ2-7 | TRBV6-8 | CASSLGREGQYF | TGTGCCAGCAGTTTAGGTCGGGAAGGGCAGTACTTC
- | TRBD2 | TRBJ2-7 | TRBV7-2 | CASSRGRASSYEQYF | TGTGCCAGCAGTCGCGGGAGGGCCTCTTCCTACGAGCAGTACTTC
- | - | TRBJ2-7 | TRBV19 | CASSISGQGGEQYF | TGTGCCAGTAGTATAAGCGGCCAGGGTGGGGAGCAGTACTTC
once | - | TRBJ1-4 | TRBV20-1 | CSVTGLEKLFF | TGCAGTGTTACAGGGCTAGAAAAACTGTTTTTT
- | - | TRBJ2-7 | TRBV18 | CASSPKGATAFSEQYF | TGTGCCAGCTCACCGAAGGGTGCGACAGCTTTTTCCGAGCAGTACTTC
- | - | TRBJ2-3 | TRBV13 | CASIQIADQRRDTQYF | TGTGCCAGCATCCAGATAGCGGACCAAAGAAGAGATACGCAGTATTTT
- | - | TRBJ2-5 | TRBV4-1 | CASSHFWDIHQETQYF | TGCGCCAGCAGCCATTTCTGGGACATACACCAAGAGACCCAGTACTTC
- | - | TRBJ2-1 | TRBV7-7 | CASSFGEIDEQFF | TGTGCTAGCAGCTTTGGGGAGATCGATGAGCAGTTCTTC